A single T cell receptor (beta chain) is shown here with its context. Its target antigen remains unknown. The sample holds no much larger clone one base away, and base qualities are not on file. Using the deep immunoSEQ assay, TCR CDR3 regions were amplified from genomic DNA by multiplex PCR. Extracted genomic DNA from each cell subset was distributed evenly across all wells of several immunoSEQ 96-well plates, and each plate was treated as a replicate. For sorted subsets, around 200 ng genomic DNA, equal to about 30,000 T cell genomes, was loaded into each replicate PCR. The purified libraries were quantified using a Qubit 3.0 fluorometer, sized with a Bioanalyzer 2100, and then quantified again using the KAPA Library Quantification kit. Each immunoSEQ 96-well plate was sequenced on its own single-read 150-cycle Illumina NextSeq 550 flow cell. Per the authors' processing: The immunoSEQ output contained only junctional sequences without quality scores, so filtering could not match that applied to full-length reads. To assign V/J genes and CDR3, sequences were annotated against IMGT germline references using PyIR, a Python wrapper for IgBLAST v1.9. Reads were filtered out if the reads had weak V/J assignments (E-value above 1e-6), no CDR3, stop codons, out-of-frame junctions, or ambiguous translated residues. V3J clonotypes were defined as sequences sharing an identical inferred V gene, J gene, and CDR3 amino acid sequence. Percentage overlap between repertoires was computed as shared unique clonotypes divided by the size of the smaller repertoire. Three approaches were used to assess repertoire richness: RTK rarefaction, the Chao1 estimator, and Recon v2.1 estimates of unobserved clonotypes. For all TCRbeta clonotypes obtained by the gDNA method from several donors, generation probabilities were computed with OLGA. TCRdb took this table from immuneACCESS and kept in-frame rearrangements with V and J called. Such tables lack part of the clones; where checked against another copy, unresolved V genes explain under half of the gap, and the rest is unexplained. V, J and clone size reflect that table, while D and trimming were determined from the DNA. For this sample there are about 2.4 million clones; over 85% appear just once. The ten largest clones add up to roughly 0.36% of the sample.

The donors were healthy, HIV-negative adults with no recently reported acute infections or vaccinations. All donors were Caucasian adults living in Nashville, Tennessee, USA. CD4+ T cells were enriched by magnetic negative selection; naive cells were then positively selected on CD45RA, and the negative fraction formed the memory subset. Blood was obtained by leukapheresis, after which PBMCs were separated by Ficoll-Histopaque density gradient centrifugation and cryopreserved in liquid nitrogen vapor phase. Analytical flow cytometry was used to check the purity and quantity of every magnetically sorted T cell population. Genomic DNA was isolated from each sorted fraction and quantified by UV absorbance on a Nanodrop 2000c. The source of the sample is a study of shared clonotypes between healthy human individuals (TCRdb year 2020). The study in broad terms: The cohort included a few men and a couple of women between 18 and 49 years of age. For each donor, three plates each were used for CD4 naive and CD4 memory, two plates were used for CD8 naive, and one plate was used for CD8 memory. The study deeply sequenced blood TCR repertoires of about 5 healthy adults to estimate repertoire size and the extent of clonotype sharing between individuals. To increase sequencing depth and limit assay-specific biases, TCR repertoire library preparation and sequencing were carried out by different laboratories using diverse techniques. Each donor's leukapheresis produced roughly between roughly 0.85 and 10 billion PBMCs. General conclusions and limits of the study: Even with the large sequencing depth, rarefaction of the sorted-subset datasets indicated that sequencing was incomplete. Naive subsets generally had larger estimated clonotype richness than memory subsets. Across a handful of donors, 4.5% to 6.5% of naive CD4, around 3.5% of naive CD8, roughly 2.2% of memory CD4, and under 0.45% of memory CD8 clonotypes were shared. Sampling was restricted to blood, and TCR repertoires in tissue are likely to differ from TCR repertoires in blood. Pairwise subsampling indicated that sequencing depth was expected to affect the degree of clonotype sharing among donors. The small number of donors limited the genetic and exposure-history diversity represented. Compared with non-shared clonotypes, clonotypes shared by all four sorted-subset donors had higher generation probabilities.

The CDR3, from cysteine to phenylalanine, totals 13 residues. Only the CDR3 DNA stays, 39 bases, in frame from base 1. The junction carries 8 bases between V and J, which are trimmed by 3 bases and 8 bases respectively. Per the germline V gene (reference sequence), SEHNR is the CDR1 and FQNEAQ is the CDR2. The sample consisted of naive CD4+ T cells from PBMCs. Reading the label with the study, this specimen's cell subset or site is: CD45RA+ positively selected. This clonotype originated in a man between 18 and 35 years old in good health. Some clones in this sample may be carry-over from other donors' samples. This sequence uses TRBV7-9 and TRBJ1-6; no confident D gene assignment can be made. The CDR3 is CASSLEPDSPLHF. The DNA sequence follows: TGTGCCAGCAGCTTGGAGCCAGATTCACCCCTCCACTTT.